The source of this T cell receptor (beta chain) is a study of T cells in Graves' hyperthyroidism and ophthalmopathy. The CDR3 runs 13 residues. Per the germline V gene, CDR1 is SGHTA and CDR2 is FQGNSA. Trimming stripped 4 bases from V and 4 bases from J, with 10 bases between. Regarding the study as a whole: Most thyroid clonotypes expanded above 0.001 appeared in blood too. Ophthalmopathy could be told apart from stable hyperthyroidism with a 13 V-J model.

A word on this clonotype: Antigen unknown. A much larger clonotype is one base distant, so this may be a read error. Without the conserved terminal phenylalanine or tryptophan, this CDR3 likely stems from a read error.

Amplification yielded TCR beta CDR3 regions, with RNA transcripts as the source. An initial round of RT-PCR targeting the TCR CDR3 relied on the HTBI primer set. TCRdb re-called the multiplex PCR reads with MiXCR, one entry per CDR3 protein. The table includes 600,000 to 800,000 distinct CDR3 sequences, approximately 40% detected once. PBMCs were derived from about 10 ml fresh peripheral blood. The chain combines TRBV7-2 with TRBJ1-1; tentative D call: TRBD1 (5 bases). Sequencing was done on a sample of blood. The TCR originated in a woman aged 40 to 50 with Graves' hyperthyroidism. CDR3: CASSSGRLTEAFL. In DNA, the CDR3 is TGTGCCAGCAGCTCGGGGCGGCTCACTGAAGCTTTCCTT.